The present T cell receptor beta chain was sequenced within a study of T cells in Graves' hyperthyroidism and ophthalmopathy. Regions amplified from RNA transcripts were the TCR beta CDR3 regions. The TCR CDR3 first-round RT-PCR relied on the HTBI primer set. MiXCR, applied by TCRdb to the multiplex PCR reads, yields one record per CDR3 protein. Among more than 45,000 distinct CDR3 sequences listed, about 50% were seen once. Details on this clonotype: Antigen: not known.

The germline V gene encodes CDR1 SGDLS and CDR2 YYNGEE. V trimming: 4 bases; J trimming: 0 bases; junction bases outside the gene matches: 3. CDR3 length: 15 amino acids. Uncontrolled infections, other autoimmune diseases, pregnancy or lactation led to exclusion of patients. Findings and limits, study-wide: Peripheral blood also featured most of the thyroid clonotypes expanded above 0.001.

V usage is TRBV9 and J usage is TRBJ1-4; 7 bases are shared with TRBD1. The sample taken for sequencing was blood. The receptor comes from a woman aged 25 to 45 with Graves' ophthalmopathy. Written as DNA, the CDR3 is TGTGCCAGCAGCCCCGACAGGGCAACTAATGAAAAACTGTTTTTT. Protein: CASSPDRATNEKLFF.